This is a list of T cell receptor beta chains from one sample in a study of metastatic and nonmetastatic thyroid tumors. With MiXCR, TCRdb reprocessed the PCR reads. The profile shows about 20,000 clones, around 30% of them singletons. Source material: blood. These TCRs come from a female donor with papillary thyroid cancer or a benign thyroid nodule (not recorded which). Some clones in this sample may be carry-over from other donors' samples. Each CDR3 is given with its conserved first and last residue. Size is stated for part of the rows, as once, few or many counts, or as a class when the clone is expanded.

>many|TRBJ2-5|TRBV7-3
CASSPAPSGGQETQYF
>few|TRBJ1-2|TRBV27
CASRHIQASNYGYTF
>many|TRBJ1-1|TRBV15
CATSRDAEAFF
>medium-sized|TRBJ1-5|TRBV19
CASSISRGLTQPQHF
>many|TRBJ1-5|TRBV7-8
CASSLQGARNQPQHF
>many|TRBJ2-2|TRBV20-1
CSAGTANTGELFF
>medium-sized|TRBJ2-7|TRBV12-3/TRBV12-4
CASGDFYYEQYF
>.|TRBJ1-1|TRBV30
CAWSVPDSTKPEAFF
>medium-sized|TRBJ2-7|TRBV4-1
CASSSQTSLNEQYF
>.|TRBJ1-6|TRBV6-1
CASSEAAAGPYSPLHF